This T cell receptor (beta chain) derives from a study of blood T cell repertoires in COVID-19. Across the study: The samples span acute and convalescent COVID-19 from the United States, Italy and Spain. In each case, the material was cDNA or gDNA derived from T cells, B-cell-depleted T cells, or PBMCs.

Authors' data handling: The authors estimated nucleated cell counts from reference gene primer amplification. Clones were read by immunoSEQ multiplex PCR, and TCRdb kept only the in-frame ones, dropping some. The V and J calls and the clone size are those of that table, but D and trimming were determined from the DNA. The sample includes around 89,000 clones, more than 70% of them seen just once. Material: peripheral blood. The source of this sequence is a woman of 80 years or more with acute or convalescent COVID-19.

Here the CDR3 DNA reads TGTGCCAGCAGTTCACTGGACAGGGATGAAGCTTTCTTT. Encoded protein: CASSSLDRDEAFF. The chain combines TRBV27 with TRBJ1-1; 8 nucleotides align to TRBD1. Unmatched junction bases numbered 5, after V lost 4 bases and J lost 7 bases. This CDR3 is 13 amino acids long. CDR1 is MNHEY and CDR2 is SMNVEV in the germline V gene (reference sequence).